The 20 T cell receptor beta chains given below trace back to one sample, sequenced in a study of technical replicates of blood from several donors (dated by TCRdb to about 2017). Preparation of the library involved the immunoSEQ multiplex PCR assay. Here the immuneACCESS table is served through TCRdb, limited to in-frame sequences with V and J called. Missing clones are a known gap in these copies; in checked studies unresolved V genes cover under half, and the rest lacks a known reason. This sample gives some 80,000 clones in total; nearly 97% of them show up just once. 0.36% of the sample is in the top ten clones. Sequences were obtained from T cells isolated from PBMCs. These receptors all come from a human donor in good health.

The chain combines TRBV19 with TRBJ2-5; D not certain. The V gene's germline CDR1 is LNHDA and CDR2 SQIVND (reference sequence). The CDR3 is 11 residues long. The germline V and J ends were trimmed by 5 bases and 3 bases, with 4 bases remaining between them. CDR3 nucleotide sequence: TGTGCCAGTAGTGTCGAAGAGACCCAGTACTTC. Its translation is CASSVEETQYF.

V usage is TRBV6-5 and J usage is TRBJ2-1; D uncertain. CDR1 and CDR2 from the germline V gene are MNHEY and SVGAGI. This CDR3 contains 14 residues. V was cut by 4 bases and J by 4 bases, with 11 bases left in between. CDR3 region: CASSLQRLYNEQFF. The CDR3 DNA follows: TGTGCCAGCAGTTTGCAGCGACTTTACAATGAGCAGTTCTTC.

V and J are TRBV15 and TRBJ2-1, with 8 nucleotides matching TRBD2. J was trimmed by 8 bases and V by 3 bases; bases with no gene match: 12. CDR1 is LNHNV and CDR2 is YYDKDF in the germline V gene (reference sequence). The CDR3 covers 16 residues. The chain's CDR3 is CATSSLLFSGKDEQFF. CDR3 sequence (DNA): TGTGCCACCAGCAGCCTCCTTTTTAGCGGGAAGGATGAGCAGTTCTTC.

In its sample, this clone was seen a few times. V usage is TRBV6-5 and J usage is TRBJ1-1; D gene uncertain. Trimming pared 2 bases from V and 1 base from J, leaving 8 bases between. This CDR3 contains 14 residues. Per the germline V gene, CDR1 is MNHEY and CDR2 is SVGAGI. The CDR3 DNA reads TGTGCCAGCAGTTACACAATAAAGAACACTGAAGCTTTCTTT. Protein: CASSYTIKNTEAFF.

The chain carries TRBV9 and TRBJ2-7; TRBD1 is a possible D gene (6 bases). The CDR3 consists of 14 residues. The germline V and J ends were trimmed by 0 bases and 6 bases, with 13 bases remaining between them. Germline V gives CDR1 SGDLS, CDR2 YYNGEE. CDR3 coding DNA: TGTGCCAGCAGCGTAGCTACAGGGTTTCGCGAGCAGTACTTC. Its translation is CASSVATGFREQYF.

The genes are TRBV19 and TRBJ1-1; no reliable D call. This CDR3 region has 14 residues. Per the germline V gene, CDR1 is LNHDA and CDR2 is SQIVND (reference sequence). Trimming removed 3 bases at V and 5 bases at J, with 13 bases between. Here the CDR3 reads CASSMDRGRTEAFF. The CDR3 DNA reads as TGTGCCAGTAGTATGGACCGGGGTAGGACTGAAGCTTTCTTT.

The chain links TRBV5-4 to TRBJ1-2, with 8 positions matching TRBD1. Germline CDR1 SGHNT, CDR2 YYREEE (reference sequence). This CDR3 has 14 amino acids. The ends lost 4 bases at V and 1 base at J; junction bases unmatched: 3. CDR3 sequence: CASSPGGDNYGYTF. CDR3 sequence (DNA): TGTGCCAGCAGCCCAGGGGGCGATAACTATGGCTACACCTTC.

The V gene is TRBV28, the J gene TRBJ2-7; D possibly corresponds to TRBD2 (6 bases). Per germline, CDR1 MDHEN and CDR2 SYDVKM. Between the trimmed V and J ends, which lost 6 bases and 5 bases, there was a span of 11 bases. The CDR3 length is 12 residues. The CDR3 spells CASRLTSNEQYF. The CDR3 DNA reads TGTGCCAGCAGACTGACTAGTAACGAGCAGTACTTC. Full variable domain (missing parts from reference TRBV28 and TRBJ2-7): DVKVTQSSRYLVKRTGEKVFLECVQDMDHENMFWYRQDPGLGLRLIYFSYDVKMKEKGDIPEGYSVSREKKERFSLILESASTNQTSMYLCASRLTSNEQYFGPGTRLTVT.

The chain recombines TRBV30 with TRBJ2-7, with D uncertain. Germline lookup yields CDR1 GTSNPN and CDR2 SVGIG (reference sequence). Trimming cost V 1 base and J 2 bases, with 9 bases left between them. This CDR3 region has 13 residues. CDR3 sequence reads: CAWSGRNPYEQYF. DNA for the CDR3: TGTGCCTGGAGTGGCAGGAACCCCTACGAGCAGTACTTC.

The rearrangement uses TRBV6-5 and TRBJ2-3; perhaps TRBD1 as D (6 bases). The V end was cut by 6 bases, the J end by 0 bases, with 7 bases between. The CDR3 is made up of 13 amino acids. CDR1 and CDR2 (germline): MNHEY, SVGAGI. This CDR3 is CASRTGSTDTQYF. DNA of the CDR3: TGTGCCAGCAGGACAGGCAGCACAGATACGCAGTATTTT.

This rearrangement joins TRBV5-5 to TRBJ1-3; 7 nucleotides align to TRBD1. Germline V lookup: CDR1 SGHKS, CDR2 YYEKEE (reference sequence). This CDR3 contains 16 residues. J lost 3 bases, V lost 4 bases, and 10 bases had no gene match. The CDR3 reads CASSVTRGQGGNTIYF. The CDR3 DNA is TGTGCCAGCAGCGTAACTAGGGGGCAGGGTGGAAACACCATATATTTT.

This clone was found once. This chain joins TRBV2 and TRBJ2-7, with D hard to call. V dropped 5 bases and J dropped 0 bases, with 14 bases sitting between them. The length of the CDR3 is 15 residues. Per germline, CDR1 SNHLY and CDR2 FYNNEI. As DNA, the CDR3 is TGTGCCAGCAGTCAAGAGCGATTAAGCTCCTACGAGCAGTACTTC. Protein product: CASSQERLSSYEQYF.

This chain links TRBV19 with TRBJ1-5; 8 bases line up with TRBD1. Per germline, CDR1 LNHDA and CDR2 SQIVND (reference sequence). V shed 4 bases and J 5 bases; nucleotides not matched to a gene: 7. The CDR3 runs to 15 residues. The CDR3 loop reads CASSKDRVEDQPQHF. Here the CDR3 DNA reads TGTGCCAGTAGTAAGGACAGGGTGGAGGATCAGCCCCAGCATTTT.

V usage is TRBV27 and J usage is TRBJ1-1; D perhaps matches TRBD1 (5 bases). V shed 0 bases and J shed 5 bases, with 7 bases lying between them. CDR3 length: 13 amino acids. Germline lookup yields CDR1 MNHEY and CDR2 SMNVEV (reference sequence). CDR3 DNA sequence: TGTGCCAGCAGTTTATCACGGGGGACTGAAGCTTTCTTT. It yields the protein CASSLSRGTEAFF.

This rearrangement joins TRBV21-1 to TRBJ2-6; the tabulated D call, TRBD1, remains unverified against the DNA. TRBV21-1 is classified as a pseudogene. This CDR3 has 17 amino acids. CDR3 in DNA: TGTGCCAGAAGACAGGGGAACTCCTGCTCTGGGGCCAACGTCCTGACTTTC. It codes for CARRQGNSCSGANVLTF.

This sequence joins TRBV9 and TRBJ1-2; 9 bases align to TRBD1. V was pared by 2 bases and J by 4 bases, with 9 bases of the junction left unmatched. The CDR3 loop spans 16 amino acids. The germline V gene has CDR1 SGDLS and CDR2 YYNGEE. CDR3 bases: TGTGCCAGCAGCGTCAACGGGGGGACAGGGTTCTATGGCTACACCTTC. It is translated as CASSVNGGTGFYGYTF.

CDR3: CAWSHTSGSTDTQYF. The CDR3 region has the DNA TGTGCCTGGAGTCATACTAGCGGAAGCACAGATACGCAGTATTTT. The genes are TRBV30 and TRBJ2-3; TRBD2 matches at 8 bases. The CDR3 extends over 15 amino acids. The ends lost 2 bases at V and 0 bases at J; junction bases unmatched: 4. Germline-derived CDR1 and CDR2 are GTSNPN and SVGIG (reference sequence).

This sequence joins TRBV5-1 and TRBJ2-5; 7 nucleotides match TRBD2. V lost 1 base to trimming and J lost 7 bases; unmatched junction nucleotides: 4. The CDR3 covers 13 residues. CDR1 and CDR2 from the germline V gene are SGHRS and YFSETQ. The CDR3 coding sequence is TGCGCCAGCAGCTTGCAGCGGGATGGGACCCAGTACTTC. It translates to CASSLQRDGTQYF.

The chain carries TRBV5-1 and TRBJ1-4, with unresolved D. Trimming removed 1 base from V and 5 bases from J, with 9 bases in between. CDR3 length: 14 amino acids. The germline gives CDR1 SGHRS, CDR2 YFSETQ. For the CDR3, the DNA is TGCGCCAGCAGCTTGCTCACAGACAATGAAAAACTGTTTTTT. The encoded protein is CASSLLTDNEKLFF.

The chain is built from TRBV30 and TRBJ1-5; 10 positions match TRBD1. This CDR3 contains 13 residues. The germline V gene encodes CDR1 GTSNPN and CDR2 SVGIG (reference sequence). V shed 2 bases, J shed 7 bases, and the junction held 2 bases outside the gene matches. CDR3 coding DNA: TGTGCCTGGAGTCGACAGGGGGCCCAGCCCCAGCATTTT. It yields the protein CAWSRQGAQPQHF. Drawing the rest from reference TRBV30 and TRBJ1-5, the complete variable domain is SQTIHQWPATLVQPVGSPLSLECTVEGTSNPNLYWYRQAAGRGLQLLFYSVGIGQISSEVPQNLSASRPQDRQFILSSKKLLLSDSGFYLCAWSRQGAQPQHFGDGTRLSIL.